The text below deals with one T cell receptor (beta chain). Its antigen remains unidentified. A second PCR, run for roughly 7 to 11 cycles, used a sample-barcoded 5' primer plus a J-beta primer mix. At least 2.5 million CDR3-containing paired-end reads were obtained per sample. Using its own MiXCR run on the 5' RACE reads, TCRdb lists one record per CDR3 protein. The repertoire has around 1,900,000 distinct CDR3 sequences, 39% of them found once; the top ten carry around 23%. The data are from a study of blood T cells in healthy people across ages. Per germline, CDR1 SGHTA and CDR2 FQGNSA. The CDR3 spans 14 residues. Trimming took off 5 bases at V and 0 bases at J, with 9 bases between the two ends. The study's findings and limits: TCR beta diversity, measured per million T cells, fell in a roughly linear way with age.

The chain has TRBV7-2 and TRBJ2-3, with no clear D. The TCR sequence derives from a human donor in good health. Sequencing input: blood. The CDR3 DNA is TGTGCCAGCAGCATCCAGACTAGCACAGATACGCAGTATTTT. The encoded protein is CASSIQTSTDTQYF. Supplemented by reference TRBV7-2 and TRBJ2-3, the full variable domain reads GAGVSQSPSNKVTEKGKDVELRCDPISGHTALYWYRQSLGQGLEFLIYFQGNSAPDKSGLPSDRFSAERTGGSVSTLTIQRTQQEDSAVYLCASSIQTSTDTQYFGPGTRLTVL.